This TCR beta chain stems from a study of neurological immune-mediated disorders. V lost 5 bases, J lost 1 base, and 10 bases lay in between. Germline V gene data show CDR1 as SEHNR and CDR2 as FQNEAQ (reference sequence). The CDR3 consists of 14 residues. TCRdb fed the 5' RACE reads into MiXCR, producing one record per CDR3 protein. The sample lists approximately 20,000 distinct CDR3 sequences, roughly 29% occurring once. This clonotype occurred many times. Input material: PBMCs. The TCR sequence derives from a man in his fifties with HTLV-1-associated myelopathy (HAM/TSP). V is TRBV7-9 and J is TRBJ2-3; D is possibly TRBD1 or TRBD2 (5 bases each). This chain's CDR3 is CASSIRDGTDTQYF. In DNA, the CDR3 is TGTGCCAGCAGCATAAGGGACGGCACAGATACGCAGTATTTT.